The 18 T cell receptor beta chains in this list originate from one sample, sequenced in a study of beta chain features in type 1 diabetes. All of the isolated RNA was reverse transcribed, so expressed TCRB transcripts were sequenced. Sequenced by immunoSEQ multiplex PCR; TCRdb stores in-frame clones only, minus some. The sample shows hundreds of thousands of clones, roughly 30% of them seen only once. Sequencing used naive CD4+ T cells from blood. These receptor sequences come from a man between 18 and 29 years old in good health.

In its sample, this clone was seen a few times. At the DNA level, this CDR3 is encoded by other sequences in the same sample as well. J is TRBJ2-3 and V is TRBV29-1; possible D gene TRBD2, 5 bases. Germline CDR1 and CDR2: SQVTM and ANQGSEA. The V end was cut by 4 bases, the J end by 0 bases, with 11 bases between. CDR3 length: 14 amino acids. CDR3 nucleotides: TGCAGCGTTGGGGGAGTGGAGAGCACAGATACGCAGTATTTT. Its translation is CSVGGVESTDTQYF.

The chain recombines TRBV11-2 with TRBJ2-2; 7 bases fit TRBD1. The CDR3 is made up of 14 amino acids. Looked up from germline, CDR1 is SGHAT and CDR2 is FQNNGV. V lost 5 bases to trimming and J lost 8 bases; unmatched junction nucleotides: 8. The CDR3 nucleotides are TGTGCCAGCAGCATGGTTAGGGGGCCAGGGGAGCTGTTTTTT. Translating it yields CASSMVRGPGELFF.

With respect to this clone: The sample carries other DNA sequences with the same CDR3. The rearrangement joins TRBV9 to TRBJ2-6; unclear D gene. Germline CDR1 is SGDLS and CDR2 is YYNGEE. The V end was cut by 2 bases, the J end by 0 bases, with 6 bases between. This CDR3 is built from 15 residues. CDR3 amino acids: CASSVASSGANVLTF. The CDR3 nucleotides read TGTGCCAGCAGCGTGGCTAGCTCTGGGGCCAACGTCCTGACTTTC.

This clone appeared a few times. The chain is built from TRBV30 and TRBJ2-5; D unclear. Per the germline V gene, CDR1 is GTSNPN and CDR2 is SVGIG (reference sequence). The CDR3 runs to 14 residues. Trimming left V 1 base short and J 5 bases short, with 14 bases between. The CDR3 sequence is CAWSEDRVMETQYF. Written as DNA, the CDR3 is TGTGCCTGGAGTGAAGATAGGGTGATGGAGACCCAGTACTTC.

The V and J genes are TRBV4-3 and TRBJ2-7; D is possibly TRBD1 or TRBD2 (6 bases each). The CDR3 covers 14 residues. In germline, CDR1 is LGHNA, CDR2 YSLEER. V lost 2 bases and J 1 base, leaving 9 bases between the germline ends. The CDR3 here is CASSQSGASYEQYF. As DNA, the CDR3 is TGCGCCAGCAGCCAATCGGGGGCATCCTACGAGCAGTACTTC.

The V call is TRBV9, the J call TRBJ2-1, with 8 bases lining up with TRBD1. The germline gives CDR1 SGDLS, CDR2 YYNGEE. V was pared by 0 bases and J by 0 bases, with 5 bases of the junction left unmatched. The CDR3 totals 17 residues. In DNA, the CDR3 is TGTGCCAGCAGCGTAGCTGGGACAGGCAGCTCCTACAATGAGCAGTTCTTC. This codes for CASSVAGTGSSYNEQFF.

This chain connects TRBV9 to TRBJ1-3; D remains unclear. CDR1 and CDR2 from the germline V gene are SGDLS and YYNGEE. V gave up 5 bases and J gave up 0 bases, with 6 bases separating them. The CDR3 covers 13 residues. The CDR3 sequence is CASRPSSGNTIYF. The CDR3 nucleotides read TGTGCCAGCAGGCCAAGCTCTGGAAACACCATATATTTT.

The chain uses TRBV28 and TRBJ2-5; TRBD1 is a possible D gene (6 bases). V lost 3 bases and J 5 bases, leaving 19 bases between the germline ends. The CDR3 is 16 amino acids. The germline gives CDR1 MDHEN, CDR2 SYDVKM. The CDR3 DNA reads TGTGCCAGCAGTTTGAGGGACAACCGGCGGCAGGAGACCCAGTACTTC. This gives the protein CASSLRDNRRQETQYF.

The rearrangement links TRBV7-2 to TRBJ2-7; TRBD1 matches 9 bases. Trimming at V came to 4 bases and at J to 3 bases, leaving 10 bases not matched to a gene. Germline V gene lookup returns CDR1 SGHTA and CDR2 FQGNSA. CDR3 length: 16 amino acids. The CDR3 here is CASSWKTGTGNYEQYF. The CDR3 DNA is TGTGCCAGCAGCTGGAAGACCGGGACAGGGAACTACGAGCAGTACTTC.

The chain links TRBV15 to TRBJ2-7; D may be TRBD2 (6 bases). Germline CDR1 reads LNHNV; CDR2 reads YYDKDF (reference sequence). The germline V and J ends were trimmed by 4 bases and 3 bases, with 22 bases remaining between them. The CDR3 sequence is 17 residues long. CDR3 nucleotides: TGTGCCACCAGCACCCAAGCGGACGGGAGAAGGATCTACGAGCAGTACTTC. Translating gives CATSTQADGRRIYEQYF.

CDR3 amino acids: CASSSDRARAFF. CDR3 coding DNA: TGTGCCAGCAGCTCGGACAGGGCGAGGGCTTTCTTT. The rearrangement uses TRBV7-9 and TRBJ1-1, with TRBD1 matching over 8 bases. The length of the CDR3 is 12 residues. Germline V gene sequence: CDR1 SEHNR, CDR2 FQNEAQ (reference sequence). V trimming: 4 bases; J trimming: 11 bases; junction bases outside the gene matches: 6. Full variable domain (outside the CDR3, taken from reference TRBV7-9 and TRBJ1-1): DTGVSQNPRHKITKRGQNVTFRCDPISEHNRLYWYRQTLGQGPEFLTYFQNEAQLEKSRLLSDRFSAERPKGSFSTLEIQRTEQGDSAMYLCASSSDRARAFFGQGTRLTVV.

About this clone itself: This same CDR3 is encoded by further DNA sequences in the sample. This chain joins TRBV7-9 and TRBJ2-7, with TRBD1 as a possible D gene (5 bases). V lost 5 bases and J lost 2, with 19 bases in between. The CDR3 runs to 16 residues. Germline V gene lookup returns CDR1 SEHNR and CDR2 FQNEAQ (reference sequence). This chain's CDR3 is CASSASVGRQTYEQYF. CDR3 in DNA: TGTGCCAGCAGCGCCAGCGTGGGGCGGCAGACCTACGAGCAGTACTTC.

This clone occurred a few times. The V call is TRBV30, the J call TRBJ1-2; D uncertain. Germline-derived CDR1 and CDR2 are GTSNPN and SVGIG (reference sequence). V was cut by 0 bases and J by 3 bases, with 20 bases left in between. This CDR3 comprises 17 residues. CDR3 coding DNA: TGTGCCTGGAGTGTAATGGCTCCGTTCTCAACGGACTATGGCTACACCTTC. The encoded protein is CAWSVMAPFSTDYGYTF.

This clone was counted only a few times. The chain couples TRBV30 to TRBJ2-3; the D call may be TRBD1 or TRBD2 (7 bases each). The V end lost 3 bases, the J end lost 10 bases, and 11 bases lay between the germline ends. Germline V gene data show CDR1 as GTSNPN and CDR2 as SVGIG (reference sequence). The CDR3 has 11 residues. The CDR3 DNA reads TGTGCCTGGAGGACAGGGAGGGCGCAGTATTTT. Amino acids: CAWRTGRAQYF.

This clone was counted only a few times. This chain joins TRBV30 and TRBJ1-1; maybe TRBD1 (5 bases). Per the germline V gene, CDR1 is GTSNPN and CDR2 is SVGIG (reference sequence). This CDR3 spans 13 amino acids. Trimming pared 3 bases from V and 0 bases from J, leaving 8 bases between. The CDR3 reads CAWRQAMNTEAFF. CDR3 bases: TGTGCCTGGAGACAGGCCATGAACACTGAAGCTTTCTTT. Using reference TRBV30 and TRBJ1-1 for the parts outside the CDR3, the full variable domain is SQTIHQWPATLVQPVGSPLSLECTVEGTSNPNLYWYRQAAGRGLQLLFYSVGIGQISSEVPQNLSASRPQDRQFILSSKKLLLSDSGFYLCAWRQAMNTEAFFGQGTRLTVV.

Regarding this clone: Other nucleotide sequences from this sample produce the same CDR3. The V and J genes are TRBV5-1 and TRBJ2-1, with a weak D call TRBD1 (6 bases). CDR1 is SGHRS and CDR2 is YFSETQ in the germline V gene. The CDR3 runs to 14 residues. Trimming removed 0 bases from V and 2 bases from J, with 6 bases in between. The CDR3 here is CASSLGDTYNEQFF. The CDR3 coding sequence is TGCGCCAGCAGCTTGGGGGACACCTACAATGAGCAGTTCTTC.

This clone showed up just a few times. This chain links TRBV4-1 with TRBJ2-1, with unresolved D. The CDR3 is 13 residues long. Per germline, CDR1 MGHRA and CDR2 YSYEKL. Trimming removed 1 base at V and 5 bases at J, with 6 bases between. CDR3 sequence: CASSQAHNNEQFF. CDR3 coding DNA: TGCGCCAGCAGCCAAGCTCACAACAATGAGCAGTTCTTC.

This clone appeared a few times. This chain connects TRBV11-2 to TRBJ2-2; no reliable D call. Germline CDR1 and CDR2: SGHAT and FQNNGV. The germline V and J ends were trimmed by 1 base and 5 bases, with 5 bases remaining between them. CDR3 length: 13 amino acids. CDR3 coding DNA: TGTGCCAGCAGCTTAGCCGGGACCGGGGAGCTGTTTTTT. It translates to CASSLAGTGELFF.